The T cell receptor (beta chain) described here comes from a study of metastatic and nonmetastatic thyroid tumors. About the study: Blood and tumor or nodule tissue repertoires from malignant and benign thyroid patients were compared. Study-wide points: It was reportedly found that TCR beta diversity was significantly higher in malignant thyroid tumors than in benign nodules, a difference seen in both blood and tumor samples.

Each patient went into thyroid surgery without having received any treatment. With V trimmed by 3 bases and J by 5 bases, 5 bases remained unmatched. The CDR3 consists of 14 residues. The V gene's germline CDR1 is SGHNT and CDR2 YYREEE (reference sequence). Per the authors' pipeline: Building a distant-metastasis classifier for papillary thyroid cancer drew on CDR3 differences across clinicopathological groups. TCRdb re-called the PCR reads with MiXCR. The authors' filters were not applied to this entry. Among about 33,000 clones, 15% to 20% were seen once, and the ten largest hold around an eighth. This clone was counted at least ten times. Its target is not known.

The chain couples TRBV5-4 to TRBJ2-1; 7 nucleotides agree with TRBD2. This clonotype was sampled from a male donor with papillary thyroid cancer or a benign thyroid nodule (not recorded which). Some clones in this sample may be carry-over from other donors' samples. Sequences were obtained from blood. The CDR3 sequence: CASSSQRGDNEQFF. DNA for the CDR3: TGTGCCAGCAGCTCCCAGCGGGGCGACAATGAGCAGTTCTTC.